The 5 T cell receptor beta chains below all came from one sample that was sequenced in a study of Graves' ophthalmopathy and Graves' hyperthyroidism. The sequenced template was RNA, covering the TCR beta CDR3 region. HTBI-primed RT-PCR formed the first round, and a multiplex PCR formed the second. TCRdb re-analysed the multiplex PCR reads in MiXCR, keeping a single row per CDR3 protein. The sample lists over a million distinct CDR3 sequences, roughly 35% occurring once. Material: peripheral blood or thyroid tissue (not recorded which). The receptors derive from an adult man with Graves' hyperthyroidism.

This clonotype was counted at least ten times. The chain recombines TRBV29-1 with TRBJ1-4; TRBD1 aligns across 10 bases. CDR3 length equals 13 residues. J lost 8 bases, V lost 6 bases, and 6 bases had no gene match. Per germline, CDR1 SQVTM and CDR2 ANQGSEA. CDR3 nucleotide sequence: TGCAGCGTCGCGACAGGGGGCGACGAAAAACTGTTTTTT. It codes for CSVATGGDEKLFF. The full variable domain, completed using reference TRBV29-1 and TRBJ1-4, is SAVISQKPSRDICQRGTSLTIQCQVDSQVTMMFWYRQQPGQSLTLIATANQGSEATYESGFVIDKFPISRPNLTFSTLTVSNMSPEDSSIYLCSVATGGDEKLFFGSGTQLSVL.

On this clonotype: A much larger clone is a single base away; this may be a read error. The chain recombines TRBV19 with TRBJ1-1; TRBD1 is a possible D gene (6 bases). Germline V lookup: CDR1 LNHDA, CDR2 SQIVND (reference sequence). This CDR3 spans 13 amino acids. The ends were cut back, 11 bases at V and 3 bases at J, with 16 bases in the middle. The CDR3 DNA reads as TGTGCCTGCCTTGGACAGATGGACACTGAAGCTTTCTTT. Its translation: CACLGQMDTEAFF.

This clonotype was seen a few times. The genes are TRBV4-1 and TRBJ2-7, with D hard to call. Trimming stripped 4 bases from V and 4 bases from J, with 14 bases between. The CDR3 has 14 amino acids. Germline assignment: CDR1 MGHRA and CDR2 YSYEKL. CDR3 nucleotides: TGCGCCAGCAGCCTCGCACCGGACGGATACGAGCAGTACTTC. Its protein is CASSLAPDGYEQYF.

Many counts were recorded for this clonotype. This chain links TRBV7-9 with TRBJ2-5, with D perhaps TRBD1 (6 bases). The V end was cut by 2 bases, the J end by 7 bases, with 11 bases between. The CDR3 runs 13 residues. Germline V gives CDR1 SEHNR, CDR2 FQNEAQ (reference sequence). CDR3 amino acids: CASSLLQGRTQYF. In DNA form, the CDR3 reads TGTGCCAGCAGCTTACTACAGGGCCGGACCCAGTACTTC.

This clonotype was recorded many times. This chain uses TRBV9 with TRBJ2-7; weak D call: TRBD1 (6 bases). Trimming shortened V by 4 bases and J by 4 bases, and 21 bases separated the two germline ends. The CDR3 has 16 amino acids. Germline lookup yields CDR1 SGDLS and CDR2 YYNGEE. This CDR3 reads CASSPTRTAPGYEQYF. The DNA of the CDR3 is TGTGCCAGCAGCCCCACTCGGACAGCCCCGGGTTACGAGCAGTACTTC.